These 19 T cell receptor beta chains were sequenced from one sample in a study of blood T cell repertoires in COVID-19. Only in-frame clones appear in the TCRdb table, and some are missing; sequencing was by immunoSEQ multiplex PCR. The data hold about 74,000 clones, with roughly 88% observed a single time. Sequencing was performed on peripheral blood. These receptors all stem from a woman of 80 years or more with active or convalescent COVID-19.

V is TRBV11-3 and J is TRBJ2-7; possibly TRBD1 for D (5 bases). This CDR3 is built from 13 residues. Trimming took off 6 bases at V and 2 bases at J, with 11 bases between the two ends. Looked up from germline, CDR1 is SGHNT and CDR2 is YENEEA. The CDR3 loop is CASRPSGTYEQYF. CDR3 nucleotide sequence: TGTGCCAGCAGACCCTCAGGGACCTACGAGCAGTACTTC.

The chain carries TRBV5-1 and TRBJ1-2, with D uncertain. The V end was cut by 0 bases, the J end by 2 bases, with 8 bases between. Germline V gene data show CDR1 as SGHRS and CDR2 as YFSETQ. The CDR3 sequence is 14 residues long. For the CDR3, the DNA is TGCGCCAGCAGCTTGGCCGTACAGAACTATGGCTACACCTTC. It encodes CASSLAVQNYGYTF.

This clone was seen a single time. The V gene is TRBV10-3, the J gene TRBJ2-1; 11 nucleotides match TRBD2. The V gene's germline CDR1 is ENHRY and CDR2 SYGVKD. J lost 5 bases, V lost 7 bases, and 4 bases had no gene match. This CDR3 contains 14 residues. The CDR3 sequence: CAITGTSGNNEQFF. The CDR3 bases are TGTGCCATCACCGGGACTAGCGGAAACAATGAGCAGTTCTTC.

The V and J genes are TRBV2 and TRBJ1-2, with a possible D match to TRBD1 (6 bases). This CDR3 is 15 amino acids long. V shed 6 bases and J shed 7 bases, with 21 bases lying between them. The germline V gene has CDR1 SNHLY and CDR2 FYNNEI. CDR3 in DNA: TGTGCCAGCAGCGCAGGGCCAGGGGCTTGGTCTGGCTACACCTTC. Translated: CASSAGPGAWSGYTF.

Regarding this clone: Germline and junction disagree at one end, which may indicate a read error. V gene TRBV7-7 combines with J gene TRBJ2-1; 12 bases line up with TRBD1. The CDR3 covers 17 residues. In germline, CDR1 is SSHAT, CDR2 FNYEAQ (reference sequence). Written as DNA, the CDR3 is TGTGCTAGCAGCCTCGGGACAGGGGGCCGCTCCTACAATGAGCAGTTCTTC. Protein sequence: CASSLGTGGRSYNEQFF.

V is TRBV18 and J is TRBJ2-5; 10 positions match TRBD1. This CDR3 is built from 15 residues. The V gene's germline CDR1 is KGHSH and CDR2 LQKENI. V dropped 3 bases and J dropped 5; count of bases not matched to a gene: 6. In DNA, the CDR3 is TGTGCCAGCTCACCTGGACAGGGGGTGGTTGAGACCCAGTACTTC. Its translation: CASSPGQGVVETQYF.

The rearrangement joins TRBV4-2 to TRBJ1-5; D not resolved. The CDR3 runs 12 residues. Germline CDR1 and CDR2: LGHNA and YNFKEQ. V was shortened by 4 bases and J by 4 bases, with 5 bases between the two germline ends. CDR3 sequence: CASSRENQPQHF. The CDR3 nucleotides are TGTGCCAGCAGCCGGGAGAATCAGCCCCAGCATTTT.

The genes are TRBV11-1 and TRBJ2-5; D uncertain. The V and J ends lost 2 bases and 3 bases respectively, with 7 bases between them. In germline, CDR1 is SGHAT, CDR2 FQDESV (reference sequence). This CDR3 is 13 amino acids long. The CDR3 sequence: CASSLSTEETQYF. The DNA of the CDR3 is TGTGCCAGCAGCTTAAGTACAGAAGAGACCCAGTACTTC.

This CDR3 reads CASSERVDHLHF. The CDR3 DNA follows: TGTGCCAGCAGTGAGCGGGTCGACCATCTGCATTTT. The gene calls are TRBV2 and TRBJ1-5; D ambiguous. The CDR3 totals 12 residues. Per the germline V gene, CDR1 is SNHLY and CDR2 is FYNNEI. The ends were cut back, 3 bases at V and 15 bases at J, with 15 bases in the middle.

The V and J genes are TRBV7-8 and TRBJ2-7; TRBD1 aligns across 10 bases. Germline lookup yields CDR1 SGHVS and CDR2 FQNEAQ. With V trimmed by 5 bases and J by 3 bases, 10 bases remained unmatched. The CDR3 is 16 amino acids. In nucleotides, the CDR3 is TGTGCCAGCAGCCCCCGCCCGACAGGGGGCATCTACGAGCAGTACTTC. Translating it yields CASSPRPTGGIYEQYF. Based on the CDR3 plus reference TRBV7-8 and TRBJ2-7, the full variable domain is GAGVSQSPRYKVAKRGQDVALRCDPISGHVSLFWYQQALGQGPEFLTYFQNEAQLDKSGLPSDRFFAERPEGSVSTLKIQRTQQEDSAVYLCASSPRPTGGIYEQYFGPGTRLTVT.

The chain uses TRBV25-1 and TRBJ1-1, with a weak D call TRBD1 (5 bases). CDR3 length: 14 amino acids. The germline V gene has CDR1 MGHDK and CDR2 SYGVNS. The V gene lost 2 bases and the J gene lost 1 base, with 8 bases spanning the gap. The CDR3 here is CASSERGANTEAFF. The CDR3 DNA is TGTGCCAGCAGTGAAAGGGGCGCGAACACTGAAGCTTTCTTT.

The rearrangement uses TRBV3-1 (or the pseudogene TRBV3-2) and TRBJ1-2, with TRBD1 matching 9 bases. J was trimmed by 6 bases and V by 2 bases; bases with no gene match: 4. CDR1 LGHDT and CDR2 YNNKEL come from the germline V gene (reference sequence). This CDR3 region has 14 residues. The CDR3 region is CASSQTRTGDGYTF. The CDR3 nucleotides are TGTGCCAGCAGCCAAACCCGGACAGGGGATGGCTACACCTTC.

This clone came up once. DNA of the CDR3: TGTGCCAGCGGGGAGGGAAACTCTGGAAACACCATATATTTT. Its translation: CASGEGNSGNTIYF. V is TRBV7-9 and J is TRBJ1-3; D is unresolved. V was cut by 8 bases and J by 0 bases, with 11 bases left in between. Germline V lookup: CDR1 SEHNR, CDR2 FQNEAQ (reference sequence). The CDR3 covers 14 residues.

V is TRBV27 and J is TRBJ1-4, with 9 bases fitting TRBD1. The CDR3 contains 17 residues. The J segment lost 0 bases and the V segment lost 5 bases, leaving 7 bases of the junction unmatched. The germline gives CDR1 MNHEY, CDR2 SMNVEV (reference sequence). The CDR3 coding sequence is TGTGCCAGCAGTCCGGGACAGGGCGCAGCAACTAATGAAAAACTGTTTTTT. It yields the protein CASSPGQGAATNEKLFF.

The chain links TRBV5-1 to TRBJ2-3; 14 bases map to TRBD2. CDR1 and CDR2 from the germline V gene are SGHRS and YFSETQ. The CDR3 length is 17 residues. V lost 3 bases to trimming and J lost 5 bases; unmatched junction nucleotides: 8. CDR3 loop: CASSWETSGGAVDTQYF. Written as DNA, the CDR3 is TGCGCCAGCAGCTGGGAGACTAGCGGGGGGGCCGTAGATACGCAGTATTTT.

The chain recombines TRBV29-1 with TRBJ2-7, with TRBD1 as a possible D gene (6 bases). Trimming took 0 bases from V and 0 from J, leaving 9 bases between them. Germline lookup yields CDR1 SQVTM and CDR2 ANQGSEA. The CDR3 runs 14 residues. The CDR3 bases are TGCAGCGTTGAAGATAGGGGGAGCTCCTACGAGCAGTACTTC. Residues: CSVEDRGSSYEQYF.

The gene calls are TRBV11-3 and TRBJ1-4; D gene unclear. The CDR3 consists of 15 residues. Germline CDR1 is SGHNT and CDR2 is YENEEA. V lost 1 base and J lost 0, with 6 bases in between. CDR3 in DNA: TGTGCCAGCAGCTTAGTAGCAACAACTAATGAAAAACTGTTTTTT. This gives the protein CASSLVATTNEKLFF.

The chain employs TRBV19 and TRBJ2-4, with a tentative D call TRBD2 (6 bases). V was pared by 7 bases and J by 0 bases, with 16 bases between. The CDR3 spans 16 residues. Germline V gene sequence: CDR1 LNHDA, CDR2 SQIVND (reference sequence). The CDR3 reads CASTNLARGAKNIQYF. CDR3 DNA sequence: TGTGCCAGTACCAACCTAGCGAGGGGAGCCAAAAACATTCAGTACTTC.

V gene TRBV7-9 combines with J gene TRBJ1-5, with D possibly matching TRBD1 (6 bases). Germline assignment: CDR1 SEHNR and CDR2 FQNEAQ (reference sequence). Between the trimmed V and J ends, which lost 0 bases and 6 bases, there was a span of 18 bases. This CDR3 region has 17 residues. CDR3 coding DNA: TGTGCCAGCAGCTTAGCCTCGGGGGGCGCGGGAAGTCAGCCCCAGCATTTT. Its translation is CASSLASGGAGSQPQHF.